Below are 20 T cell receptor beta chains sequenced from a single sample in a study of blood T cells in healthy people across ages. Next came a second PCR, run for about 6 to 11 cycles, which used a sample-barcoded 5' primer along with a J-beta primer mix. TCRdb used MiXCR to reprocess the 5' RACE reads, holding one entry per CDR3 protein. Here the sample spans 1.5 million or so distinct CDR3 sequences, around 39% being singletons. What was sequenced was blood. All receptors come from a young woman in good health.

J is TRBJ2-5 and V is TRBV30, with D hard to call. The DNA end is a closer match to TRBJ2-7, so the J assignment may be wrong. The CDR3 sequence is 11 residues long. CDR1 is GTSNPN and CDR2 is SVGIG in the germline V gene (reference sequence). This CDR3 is CAWRRSNEQYF. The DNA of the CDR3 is TGTGCCTGGAGGCGGAGCAACGAGCAGTACTTC.

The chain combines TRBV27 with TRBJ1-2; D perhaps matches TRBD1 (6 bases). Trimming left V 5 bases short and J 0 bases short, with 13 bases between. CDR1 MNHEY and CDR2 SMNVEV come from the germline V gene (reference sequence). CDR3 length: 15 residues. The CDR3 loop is CASSLITGSNYGYTF. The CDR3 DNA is TGTGCCAGCAGTCTCATCACAGGGTCTAACTATGGCTACACCTTC.

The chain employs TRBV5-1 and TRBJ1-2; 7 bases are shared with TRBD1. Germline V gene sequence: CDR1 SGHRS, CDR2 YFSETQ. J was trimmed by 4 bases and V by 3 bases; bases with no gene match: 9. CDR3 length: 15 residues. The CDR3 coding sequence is TGCGCCAGCAGCTCCGGGACAGCGGACACCTATGGCTACACCTTC. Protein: CASSSGTADTYGYTF.

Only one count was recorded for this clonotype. CDR3 sequence: CASRHTGLAGSEQYF. For the CDR3, the DNA is TGTGCCAGCAGGCACACGGGACTAGCGGGAAGCGAGCAGTACTTC. V gene TRBV14 combines with J gene TRBJ2-7; 13 nucleotides agree with TRBD2. Germline-derived CDR1 and CDR2 are SGHDN and FVKESK. This CDR3 has 15 amino acids. J gave up 6 bases and V 6 bases, and 8 bases lay outside the gene matches.

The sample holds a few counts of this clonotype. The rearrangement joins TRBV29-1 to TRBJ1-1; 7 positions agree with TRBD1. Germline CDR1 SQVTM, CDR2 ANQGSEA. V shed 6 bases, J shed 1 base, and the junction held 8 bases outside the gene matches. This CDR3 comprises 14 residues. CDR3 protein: CSVGTGTANTEAFF. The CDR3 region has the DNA TGCAGCGTGGGGACCGGGACAGCGAACACTGAAGCTTTCTTT.

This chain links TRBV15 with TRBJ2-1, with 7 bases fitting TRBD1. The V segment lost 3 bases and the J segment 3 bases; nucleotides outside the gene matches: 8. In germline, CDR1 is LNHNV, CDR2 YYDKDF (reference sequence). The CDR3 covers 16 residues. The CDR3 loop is CATSRGDSKNYNEQFF. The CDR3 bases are TGTGCCACCAGCAGGGGGGACAGTAAAAACTACAATGAGCAGTTCTTC.

The CDR3 reads CANSPPWGGDTQYF. Written as DNA, the CDR3 is TGTGCCAACAGCCCCCCTTGGGGCGGGGATACGCAGTATTTT. This sequence joins TRBV6-1 and TRBJ2-3; perhaps D is TRBD1 or TRBD2 (5 bases each). V lost 10 bases and J 6 bases, leaving 20 bases between the germline ends. The CDR3 totals 14 residues. Germline loops: CDR1 MNHNS, CDR2 SASEGT.

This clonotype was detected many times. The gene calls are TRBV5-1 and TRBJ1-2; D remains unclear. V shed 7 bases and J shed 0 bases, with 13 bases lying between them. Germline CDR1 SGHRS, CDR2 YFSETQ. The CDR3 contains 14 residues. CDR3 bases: TGCGCCAGCCGTTTCGAGAGCTCTAACTATGGCTACACCTTC. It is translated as CASRFESSNYGYTF.

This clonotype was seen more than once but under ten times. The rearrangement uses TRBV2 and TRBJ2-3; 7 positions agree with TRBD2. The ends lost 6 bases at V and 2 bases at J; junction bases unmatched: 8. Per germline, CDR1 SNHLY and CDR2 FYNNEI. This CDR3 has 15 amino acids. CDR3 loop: CASRGRREFTDTQYF. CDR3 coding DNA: TGTGCCAGCAGGGGACGGCGGGAGTTCACAGATACGCAGTATTTT. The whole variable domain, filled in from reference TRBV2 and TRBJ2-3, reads EPEVTQTPSHQVTQMGQEVILRCVPISNHLYFYWYRQILGQKVEFLVSFYNNEISEKSEIFDDQFSVERPDGSNFTLKIRSTKLEDSAMYFCASRGRREFTDTQYFGPGTRLTVL.

CDR3 bases: TGTGCCAGCAGCTCTCGGGCGACAGGGAGGCCCTACGAGCAGTACTTC. It translates to CASSSRATGRPYEQYF. This chain joins TRBV11-2 and TRBJ2-7, with a weak D call TRBD1 (7 bases). Germline V gives CDR1 SGHAT, CDR2 FQNNGV. Trimming took 4 bases from V and 2 from J, leaving 18 bases between them. This CDR3 spans 16 amino acids. The whole variable domain, remainder taken from reference TRBV11-2 and TRBJ2-7, is EAGVAQSPRYKIIEKRQSVAFWCNPISGHATLYWYQQILGQGPKLLIQFQNNGVVDDSQLPKDRFSAERLKGVDSTLKIQPAKLEDSAVYLCASSSRATGRPYEQYFGPGTRLTVT.

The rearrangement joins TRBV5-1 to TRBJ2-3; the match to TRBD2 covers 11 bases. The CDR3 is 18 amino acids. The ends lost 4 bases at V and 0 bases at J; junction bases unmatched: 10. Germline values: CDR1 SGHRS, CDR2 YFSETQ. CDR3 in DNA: TGCGCCAGCAGCCTAAGTATCGGGACTAGCGGCAGCACAGATACGCAGTATTTT. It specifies CASSLSIGTSGSTDTQYF.

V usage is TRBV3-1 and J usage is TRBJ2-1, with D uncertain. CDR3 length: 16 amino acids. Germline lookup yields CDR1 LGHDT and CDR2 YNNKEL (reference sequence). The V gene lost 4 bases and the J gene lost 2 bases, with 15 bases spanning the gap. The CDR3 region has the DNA TGTGCCAGCAGCCTCGGGTCGAAGGGCGCCTACAATGAGCAGTTCTTC. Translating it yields CASSLGSKGAYNEQFF.

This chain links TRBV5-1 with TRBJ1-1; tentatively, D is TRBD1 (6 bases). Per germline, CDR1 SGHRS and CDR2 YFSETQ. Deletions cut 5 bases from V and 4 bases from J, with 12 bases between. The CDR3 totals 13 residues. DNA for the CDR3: TGCGCCAGCAGTTTCGGACAGACCACTGAAGCTTTCTTT. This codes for CASSFGQTTEAFF.

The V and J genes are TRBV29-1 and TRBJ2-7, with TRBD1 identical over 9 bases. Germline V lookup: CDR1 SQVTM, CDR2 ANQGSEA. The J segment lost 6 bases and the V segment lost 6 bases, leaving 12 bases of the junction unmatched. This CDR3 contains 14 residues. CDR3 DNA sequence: TGCAGCGTGTCGTTAGGGACAGGGCCGCTCGAGCAGTACTTC. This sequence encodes CSVSLGTGPLEQYF.

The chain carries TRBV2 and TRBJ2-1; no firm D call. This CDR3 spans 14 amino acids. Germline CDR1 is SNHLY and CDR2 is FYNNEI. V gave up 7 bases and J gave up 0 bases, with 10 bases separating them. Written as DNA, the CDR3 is TGTGCCAGCATTGGAGTTATCTCCTACAATGAGCAGTTCTTC. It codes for CASIGVISYNEQFF.

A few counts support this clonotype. This CDR3 is CSVEGLAGGTYEQYF. The CDR3 region has the DNA TGCAGCGTTGAGGGGCTAGCGGGAGGAACCTACGAGCAGTACTTC. The chain joins TRBV29-1 to TRBJ2-7; 11 bases align to TRBD2. Germline V gene sequence: CDR1 SQVTM, CDR2 ANQGSEA. With 3 bases clipped from V and 2 bases from J, the junction kept 6 bases outside the gene matches. The CDR3 totals 15 residues.

The CDR3 sequence: CASRGGAGVYNEQFF. Here the CDR3 DNA reads TGTGCCAGCAGGGGTGGAGCGGGGGTCTACAATGAGCAGTTCTTC. The chain combines TRBV2 with TRBJ2-1; 8 bases align to TRBD2. V was pared by 6 bases and J by 3 bases, with 7 bases of the junction left unmatched. CDR3 length equals 15 residues. Germline loops: CDR1 SNHLY, CDR2 FYNNEI. Supplemented by reference TRBV2 and TRBJ2-1, the full variable domain reads EPEVTQTPSHQVTQMGQEVILRCVPISNHLYFYWYRQILGQKVEFLVSFYNNEISEKSEIFDDQFSVERPDGSNFTLKIRSTKLEDSAMYFCASRGGAGVYNEQFFGPGTRLTVL.

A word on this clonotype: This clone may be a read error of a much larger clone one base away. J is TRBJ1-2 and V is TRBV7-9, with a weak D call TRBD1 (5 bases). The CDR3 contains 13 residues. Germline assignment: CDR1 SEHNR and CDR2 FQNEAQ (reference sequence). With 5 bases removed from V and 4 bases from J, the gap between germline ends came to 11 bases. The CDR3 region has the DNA TGTGCCAGCAGCACCGGGACCTTCTATGGCTACACCTTC. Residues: CASSTGTFYGYTF.

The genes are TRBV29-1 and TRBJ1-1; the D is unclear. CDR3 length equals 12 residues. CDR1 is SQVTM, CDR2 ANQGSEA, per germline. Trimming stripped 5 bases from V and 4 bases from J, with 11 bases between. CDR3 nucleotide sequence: TGCAGCGTTAGCCCGGGGTCCACTGAAGCTTTCTTT. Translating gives CSVSPGSTEAFF.

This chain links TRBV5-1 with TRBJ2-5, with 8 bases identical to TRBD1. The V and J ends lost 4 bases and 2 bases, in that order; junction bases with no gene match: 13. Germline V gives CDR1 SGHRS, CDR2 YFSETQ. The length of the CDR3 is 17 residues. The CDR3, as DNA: TGCGCCAGCAGCCTCCTTTGGTTACAGGGGGATCAAGAGACCCAGTACTTC. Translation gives CASSLLWLQGDQETQYF.